A selection of T cell receptor beta chains follows, all from one sample in a study of tumor and adjacent non-tumor tissue in lung cancer. TCRdb reprocessed the multiplex PCR reads via MiXCR and lists one record per CDR3 protein. The top ten hold about 30% of the sample, which has about 98,000 distinct CDR3 sequences, 75% to 85% seen once. The specimen was distant non-tumor lung tissue. The receptors were gathered from a man aged 55-75 years with small cell lung cancer. The CDR3 runs from the conserved cysteine through the conserved F or W. The D gene is left open where the match is weak. Expanded clones are given a class, and other clones once, few, many or no size at all.

>.|.|TRBV18|TRBJ2-6
CAGSPGTSGANILTF
TGTGCCGGTTCACCAGGAACCTCTGGGGCCAACATCCTGACTTTC
>TRBD1|.|TRBV11-2|TRBJ1-1
CASSDAGGRGTEAFF
TGTGCCAGCAGCGATGCAGGGGGAAGGGGCACTGAAGCTTTCTTT
>.|.|TRBV28|TRBJ2-1
CASSTTGLGVQFF
TGTGCCAGCAGTACCACAGGGTTAGGTGTGCAGTTCTTC
>.|.|TRBV11-2|TRBJ1-1
CTSGLVRGEAFF
TGTACCAGCGGCTTAGTCAGAGGGGAGGCTTTCTTT
>.|.|TRBV7-9|TRBJ2-1
CASSSAIAYIEQFF
TGTGCCAGTAGCTCGGCGATTGCGTACATTGAGCAGTTCTTC
>TRBD2|.|TRBV20-1|TRBJ2-3
CIANVRLAANTDTQYF
TGCATTGCTAACGTTAGGCTAGCGGCAAACACAGATACGCAGTACTTT
>TRBD2|.|TRBV12-3/TRBV12-4|TRBJ2-1
CTSSLLAGNVEQFF
TGTACCAGCAGTTTGCTAGCGGGGAACGTTGAGCAGTTCTTC
>.|.|TRBV5-4|TRBJ1-1
CTSSFSGNTEAFF
TGTACCAGCAGCTTTTCCGGAAACACTGAAGCTTTCTTT
>.|once|TRBV20-1|TRBJ2-1
CSPRGIRGYNEQFF
TGCAGTCCTAGAGGGATTAGGGGTTACAATGAGCAGTTCTTC
>.|.|TRBV6-1|TRBJ1-2
CACSELVGRLPTTRTVGYTF
TGTGCCTGCAGTGAACTCGTGGGGCGGCTACCGACGACCCGGACAGTAGGCTATACCTTC
>.|.|TRBV20-1|TRBJ2-3
CSATGHVDTQYF
TGCAGTGCCACGGGACATGTCGATACTCAGTATTTT
>TRBD2|.|TRBV12-3/TRBV12-4|TRBJ2-3
CASSFPSSGITNTQYF
TGTGCCAGCAGTTTCCCGAGTAGCGGGATCACAAATACGCAGTACTTT
>.|.|TRBV6-2/TRBV6-3|TRBJ1-2
CASSYSSRLDYGYTF
TGTGCTAGCAGTTACTCTTCCAGGCTCGACTATGGCTACACCTTC
>TRBD1|.|TRBV5-6|TRBJ1-5
CPSSLGDRVQPQHF
TGTCCCAGCAGCTTGGGGGACAGGGTTCAGCCCCAGCATTTT
>.|.|TRBV12-3/TRBV12-4|TRBJ2-5
CASSTYSGGQETQYF
TGTGCCAGCAGTACTTATAGTGGGGGACAAGAGACCCAGTACTTC
>.|.|TRBV6-1|TRBJ2-1
CASNEGLMYNERFF
TGTGCCAGCAATGAAGGGTTAATGTACAATGAGCGGTTCTTC
>.|.|TRBV4-1|TRBJ2-5
CASCQAPGEWETQYF
TGCGCCAGCTGCCAAGCGCCAGGGGAGTGGGAGACCCAGTACTTC
>.|.|TRBV6-1|TRBJ2-6
CASSEDTGSGDNVRTF
TGTGCCAGTAGTGAGGATACGGGTTCTGGGGACAACGTCCGGACTTTC
>.|many|TRBV30|TRBJ2-4
CAWSVRRRGGIQYF
TGTGCCTGGAGTGTACGAAGAAGGGGGGGCATTCAGTACTTC
>.|.|TRBV5-4|TRBJ2-1
CASSSGRGGYIEQFF
TGTGCCAGCAGCTCGGGGAGAGGGGGTTACATTGAGCAGTTCTTC
>TRBD2|many|TRBV20-1|TRBJ2-1
CSARAGGAGNEQFF
TGCAGTGCTAGGGCGGGAGGGGCGGGCAATGAGCAGTTCTTC
>.|.|TRBV11-2|TRBJ2-2
CASSLESAGELLF
TGTGCCAGTAGCTTAGAGTCGGCTGGGGAGCTGTTGTTT
>.|.|TRBV5-4|TRBJ2-5
CASNLSQLEETQYF
TGTGCCAGCAACTTGTCACAGCTCGAGGAGACCCAGTACTTC
>.|.|TRBV5-4|TRBJ2-3
CASNLGVTTTTDTQYF
TGTGCCAGCAACTTGGGGGTCACCACCACAACAGATACGCAGTATTTT
>.|.|TRBV10-3|TRBJ2-7
CTISNRAGADEQYF
TGTACCATCAGTAACAGGGCGGGGGCTGACGAGCAGTACTTC
>.|.|TRBV4-2|TRBJ1-5
CASSRSWGDNQPQHF
TGTGCCAGCAGCCGTAGTTGGGGTGATAATCAGCCCCAGCATTTT